This T cell receptor beta chain was obtained from a study of T cell repertoires in cytomegalovirus infection. Concerning this clonotype itself: Its matching antigen is unknown.

This CDR3 spans 15 amino acids. Germline values: CDR1 SGHTA, CDR2 FQGTGA. Trimming shortened V by 5 bases and J by 9 bases, and 20 bases separated the two germline ends. TCRdb ran MiXCR on the reads and lists one entry per CDR3 protein. This sample has about 350,000 distinct CDR3 sequences; around a third occur once, and the top ten carry about 14%. The sequences come from cultured PBMCs, collected from culture after CMV antigen stimulation. The rearrangement joins TRBV7-3 to TRBJ2-1, with TRBD2 as a possible D gene (6 bases). The receptor comes from a human donor in good health (CMV status not recorded). Some clones in this sample may be carry-over from other donors' samples. The CDR3 protein is CASSLFTGLDSEQFF. Here the CDR3 DNA reads TGTGCCAGCAGCCTTTTCACGGGACTTGATTCTGAGCAGTTCTTC.